This T cell receptor beta chain originates from a study of B cell selection in AIRE deficiency. The V and J ends lost 1 base and 0 bases, in that order; junction bases with no gene match: 7. The CDR3 has 18 residues. CDR1 and CDR2 from the germline V gene are GTSNPN and SVGIG (reference sequence). Regulatory T cells were sorted as CD4+CD25hiCD127low/negative. TCRdb's table, derived via immunoSEQ multiplex PCR, lists solely in-frame clones and lacks some. The table shows fewer than 15,000 clones, with about 93% occurring only once. The genes are TRBV30 and TRBJ2-5; 14 nucleotides agree with TRBD2. This receptor was identified in a human donor with AIRE deficiency. Sequencing input: Tregs sorted from PBMCs. CDR3 in DNA: TGTGCCTGGAGTGCGGGACTAGCGGGAGCCCAGTACCAAGAGACCCAGTACTTC. This gives the protein CAWSAGLAGAQYQETQYF.